This is a list of T cell receptor beta chains from one sample in a study of blood T cell repertoires in COVID-19. Assay: immunoSEQ multiplex PCR; the TCRdb copy retains only in-frame clones and omits some. The sample holds under 40,000 clones, 90% to 95% seen once. The sample comprised peripheral blood. Receptor source: a human donor with active COVID-19. The donor label of this sample is uncertain. The CDR3 runs from the conserved cysteine through the conserved F or W. A D gene is named only where the DNA matches it firmly. Expanded clones are given a class, and other clones once, few, many or no size at all.

once,TRBV5-5,-,TRBJ2-1,CASSFTGWDNEQFF,TGTGCCAGCAGCTTTACAGGGTGGGACAATGAGCAGTTCTTC
-,TRBV5-1,-,TRBJ1-1,CASSLIGVGNTEAFF,TGCGCCAGCAGCTTGATCGGTGTCGGGAACACTGAAGCTTTCTTT
-,TRBV3-1/TRBV3-2,-,TRBJ1-2,CASSFTQGYGYTF,TGTGCCAGCAGCTTCACCCAGGGCTATGGCTACACCTTC
-,TRBV3-1/TRBV3-2,TRBD2,TRBJ2-1,CASSRERGWNNEQFF,TGTGCCAGCTCCCGGGAGCGGGGGTGGAACAATGAGCAGTTCTTC
-,TRBV5-1,TRBD2,TRBJ2-7,CASSPPTSVEQYF,TGCGCCAGCAGCCCCCCCACTAGCGTCGAGCAGTACTTC
-,TRBV6-5,-,TRBJ1-1,CASKVAGPNTEAFF,TGTGCCAGCAAAGTCGCGGGGCCGAACACTGAAGCTTTCTTT
-,TRBV11-3,-,TRBJ1-3,CASSFSGSSGNTIYF,TGTGCCAGCAGCTTTTCGGGAAGCTCTGGAAACACCATATATTTT
-,TRBV24-1,-,TRBJ1-5,CAIGEGVGDNQPQHF,TGTGCCATCGGCGAGGGGGTCGGGGACAATCAGCCCCAGCATTTT
-,TRBV9,TRBD2,TRBJ2-5,CASSAERGGLAGVGETQYF,TGTGCCAGCAGCGCAGAGAGAGGCGGACTAGCGGGAGTGGGAGAGACCCAGTACTTC
-,TRBV28,TRBD1,TRBJ1-2,CASSLGTADYGYTF,TGTGCCAGCAGTTTAGGGACAGCCGACTATGGCTACACCTTC
-,TRBV2,-,TRBJ2-5,CASRKEVRETQYF,TGTGCCAGCAGGAAAGAGGTACGAGAGACCCAGTACTTC
few,TRBV27,-,TRBJ1-6,CASSRANSPLHF,TGTGCCAGCAGCAGGGCTAATTCACCCCTCCACTTT
-,TRBV10-2,-,TRBJ2-7,CASSVGGRSKSYEQYF,TGCGCCAGCAGTGTAGGGGGACGGAGTAAATCCTACGAGCAGTACTTC
-,TRBV5-4,TRBD2,TRBJ2-1,CASSLVGLAFNEQFF,TGTGCCAGCAGCTTGGTAGGACTAGCTTTCAATGAGCAGTTCTTC
-,TRBV19,-,TRBJ1-6,CASSTPTGHNSPLHF,TGTGCCAGTAGTACCCCGACAGGCCACAATTCACCCCTCCACTTT